These T cell receptor beta chains were read from a single sample in a study of blood T cell repertoires in COVID-19. Profiled with immunoSEQ multiplex PCR; TCRdb holds only in-frame clones, not every one. The table has just over 150,000 clones, over 80% seen once. The sample taken for sequencing was peripheral blood. These receptors were obtained from a woman in her forties or fifties with acute or convalescent COVID-19. CDR3s include the opening cysteine and the closing phenylalanine or tryptophan. A D gene is named only where the DNA matches it firmly.

>TRBJ2-2|TRBV21-1|.
CASTDSTNTGELFF
>TRBJ1-4|TRBV24-1|TRBD1
CATSDSRSRDRAKLFF
>TRBJ1-5|TRBV30|TRBD1
CAWSWTGLSNQPQHF
>TRBJ1-2|TRBV6-5|.
CASSYSTFLREGYTF
>TRBJ1-1|TRBV3-1/TRBV3-2|.
CASSQTRGAAFF
>TRBJ2-7|TRBV28|.
CASSPPGGGYYEQYF
>TRBJ1-2|TRBV6-5|.
CASSYSGGGGYTF
>TRBJ1-2|TRBV3-1/TRBV3-2|.
CASSQEGTNYGYTF
>TRBJ1-3|TRBV30|.
CAWRPKTAASGNTIYF
>TRBJ1-2|TRBV5-6|TRBD1
CASSPSGTDYGYTF
>TRBJ1-4|TRBV5-1|TRBD1
CASSGTGGAGEKLFF
>TRBJ1-2|TRBV5-1|.
CASSLGQTTIYGYTF
>TRBJ2-5|TRBV20-1|.
CSASGASYQETQYF
>TRBJ1-2|TRBV2|.
CASRTGGDVSGYTF
>TRBJ1-1|TRBV29-1|TRBD1
CSVGDRGFTEAFF
>TRBJ2-3|TRBV7-2|.
CASSFQTGSPTDTQYF
>TRBJ1-6|TRBV5-1|.
CASSFGPSPGTPTNSPLHF
>TRBJ1-1|TRBV14|.
CASSQDLGGRGAEAFF
>TRBJ1-5|TRBV4-3|.
CASSQDDTGVTPQHF
>TRBJ2-2|TRBV9|.
CASSEVGRNTGELFF
>TRBJ1-3|TRBV29-1|.
CSAKLGGRNTIYF
>TRBJ1-2|TRBV5-5|.
CASSEVRGVRGYGYTF
>TRBJ1-1|TRBV19|.
CASSIVAGFTEAFF
>TRBJ1-2|TRBV10-3|.
CAISEGRGYGYTF
>TRBJ2-3|TRBV5-4|.
CASSLGQNTQYF
>TRBJ2-1|TRBV10-1|.
CASSKTGHPWNEQFF
>TRBJ2-7|TRBV7-9|TRBD1
CASTSRDSGTYEQYF
>TRBJ1-3|TRBV5-1|TRBD1
CASSSTGEGNTIYF
>TRBJ2-3|TRBV5-1|.
CASSASPYSRTDTQYF
>TRBJ1-5|TRBV6-1|.
CASSDEIYSNQPQHF
>TRBJ1-4|TRBV21-1|.
CATRRRPRLTNEKLFF
>TRBJ1-5|TRBV20-1|.
CSASAGVNQPQHF
>TRBJ1-1|TRBV3-1/TRBV3-2|TRBD1
CASSQGQGAWAFF
>TRBJ2-1|TRBV20-1|TRBD2
CSASSGRWNEQFF
>TRBJ1-2|TRBV5-3|.
CARSPPGNGYGYTF
>TRBJ2-7|TRBV2|.
CASSYPGVVAEEQYF
>TRBJ1-1|TRBV7-9|.
CASSLFETEKTEAFF
>TRBJ2-3|TRBV6-5|TRBD1
CASSSYGDSSTDTQYF
>TRBJ2-1|TRBV15|TRBD1
CATSRDSLFNNEQFF
>TRBJ1-5|TRBV6-5|TRBD1
CASRLGTANQPQHF
>TRBJ2-7|TRBV9|.
CASSVGDSREQYF
>TRBJ2-2|TRBV5-4|.
CASSLEVGGTGELFF
>TRBJ1-1|TRBV7-8|.
CASSKEGRNTEAFF
>TRBJ1-2|TRBV10-3|.
CAISSAAYYGYTF